Listed here is a single TCR beta chain. Its specificity is unknown. The CDR3 covers 13 residues. V dropped 8 bases and J dropped 4; count of bases not matched to a gene: 5. Germline values: CDR1 LGHDT, CDR2 YNNKEL (reference sequence). The data originate from a study of blood T cells in healthy people across ages. As for the study in general: Capture by template switching was about one barcoded beta molecule per two T cells.

Regarding the study as a whole: Unknown CMV status may confound age-related changes in expanded clones.

Combining a sample-barcoded 5' primer with a J-beta primer mix, a second PCR ran for 7 to 11 cycles. Each CDR3 protein gets one entry after TCRdb re-called the 5' RACE reads with MiXCR. The sample carries 920,000 or so distinct CDR3 sequences, 45% recorded once. Input material: blood. The clonotype comes from a woman in her sixties or seventies in good health. This sequence joins TRBV3-1 and TRBJ2-3, with 8 bases fitting TRBD1. CDR3 region: CASGSGGADTQYF. The CDR3 DNA is TGTGCCAGCGGTTCAGGGGGCGCAGATACGCAGTATTTT.